This T cell receptor (beta chain) emerged from a study of memory CD4+ T cells and cytomegalovirus serostatus. The overall study: This sample comes from healthy Belgian adults, 9 CMV seropositive, some 22 seronegative.

Germline V lookup: CDR1 MNHEY, CDR2 SVGAGI. V lost 0 bases and J 2 bases, leaving 14 bases between the germline ends. The CDR3 has 16 amino acids. The sort gate was single viable CD3+CD4+CD8-CD45RO+ cells for memory CD4+ T cells. Repertoires were generated with immunoSEQ multiplex PCR, while TCRdb's copy carries only in-frame clones and drops some. The sample lists under 80,000 clones, 75% to 90% occurring once. This sequence originates from an adult in good health and CMV-seronegative. The specimen sequenced was memory CD4+ T cells from blood. The chain combines TRBV6-5 with TRBJ2-7; D might be TRBD2 (6 bases). The CDR3 nucleotides are TGTGCCAGCAGTTACTCCGGTAGTCCTAGCGCCTACGAGCAGTACTTC. It codes for CASSYSGSPSAYEQYF.